The clone carrying this T cell receptor beta chain showed up just a few times. As yet, its antigen is unknown. These data originate in a study of regulatory T cells in long-lasting Graves disease. Study-wide results and caveats: TRBV28, TRBJ1-2 and TRBJ2-5 were favored in persistent disease.

Combining iRepertoire HTBI primers with Arm-PCR of CDR3 regions, the authors built TCR beta libraries. TCRdb itself ran the multiplex PCR reads through MiXCR, one entry per CDR3 protein. Of a few hundred thousand distinct CDR3 sequences listed, less than 30% are singletons. Trimming shortened V by 8 bases and J by 3 bases, and 13 bases separated the two germline ends. This CDR3 spans 13 amino acids. CDR1 is SGHTA, CDR2 FQGTGA, per germline. The time point: persistent/refractory GD, antithyroid drugs over 5 years with positive TRAb. The authors made the TCR library using RNA they extracted from PBMCs. The clonotype originates from a middle-aged woman with Graves disease. V gene TRBV7-3 combines with J gene TRBJ1-1, with D uncertain. Sequenced material: peripheral blood mononuclear cells (PBMCs), taken when the disease was refractory, from a patient treated with antithyroid drugs. The CDR3 nucleotides are TGTGCCAGCGCGACCGGGTTAGACACTGAAGCTTTCTTT. It encodes CASATGLDTEAFF.